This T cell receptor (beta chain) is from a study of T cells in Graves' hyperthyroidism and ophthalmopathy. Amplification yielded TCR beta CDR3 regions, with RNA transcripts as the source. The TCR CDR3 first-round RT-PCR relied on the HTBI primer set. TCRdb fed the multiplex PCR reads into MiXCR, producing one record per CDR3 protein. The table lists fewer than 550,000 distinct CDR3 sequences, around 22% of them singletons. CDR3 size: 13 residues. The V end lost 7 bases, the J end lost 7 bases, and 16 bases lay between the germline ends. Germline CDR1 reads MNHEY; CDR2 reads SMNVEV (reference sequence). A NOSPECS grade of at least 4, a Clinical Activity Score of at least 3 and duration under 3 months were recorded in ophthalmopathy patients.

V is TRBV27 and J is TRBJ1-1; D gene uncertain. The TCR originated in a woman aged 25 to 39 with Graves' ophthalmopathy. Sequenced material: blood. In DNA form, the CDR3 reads TGTGCCAGCAACTTTCCAAAATTGGGTGAAGCTTTCTTT. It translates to CASNFPKLGEAFF.